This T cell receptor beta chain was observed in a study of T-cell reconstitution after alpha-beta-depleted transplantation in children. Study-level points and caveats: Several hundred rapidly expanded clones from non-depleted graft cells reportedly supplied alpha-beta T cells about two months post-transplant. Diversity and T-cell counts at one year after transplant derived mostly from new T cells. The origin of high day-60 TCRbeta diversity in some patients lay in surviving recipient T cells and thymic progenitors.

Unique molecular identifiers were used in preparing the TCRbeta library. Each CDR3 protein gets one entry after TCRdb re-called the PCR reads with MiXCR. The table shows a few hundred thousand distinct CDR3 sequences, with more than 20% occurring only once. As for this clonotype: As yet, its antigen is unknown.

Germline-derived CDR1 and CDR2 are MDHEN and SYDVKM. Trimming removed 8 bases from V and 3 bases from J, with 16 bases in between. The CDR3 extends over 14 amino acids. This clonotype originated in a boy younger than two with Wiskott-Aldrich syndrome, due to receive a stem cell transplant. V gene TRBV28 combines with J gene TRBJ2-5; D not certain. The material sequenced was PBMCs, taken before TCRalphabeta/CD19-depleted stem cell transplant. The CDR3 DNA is TGTGCCAGCGGCACGGGTCCATTAAAAGAGACCCAGTACTTC. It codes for CASGTGPLKETQYF.